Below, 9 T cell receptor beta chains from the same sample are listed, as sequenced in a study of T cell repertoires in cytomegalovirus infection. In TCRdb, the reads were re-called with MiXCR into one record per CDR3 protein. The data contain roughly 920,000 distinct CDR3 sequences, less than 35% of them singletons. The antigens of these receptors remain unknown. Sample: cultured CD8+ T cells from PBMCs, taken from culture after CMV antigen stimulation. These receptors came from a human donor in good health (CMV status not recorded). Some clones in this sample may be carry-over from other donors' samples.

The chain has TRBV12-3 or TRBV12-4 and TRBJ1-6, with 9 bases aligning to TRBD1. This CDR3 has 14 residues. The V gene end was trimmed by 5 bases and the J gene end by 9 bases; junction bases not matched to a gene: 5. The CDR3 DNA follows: TGTGCCAGCAGTCAAACAGGGGGCGGTTCACCCCTCCACTTT. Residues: CASSQTGGGSPLHF.

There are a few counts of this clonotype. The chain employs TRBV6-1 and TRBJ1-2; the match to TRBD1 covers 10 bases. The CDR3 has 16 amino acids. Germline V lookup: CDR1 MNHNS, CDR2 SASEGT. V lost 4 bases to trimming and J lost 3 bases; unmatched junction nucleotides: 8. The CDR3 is CASSAFLTGGDYGYTF. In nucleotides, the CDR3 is TGTGCCAGCAGTGCCTTTTTGACAGGGGGCGACTATGGCTACACCTTC.

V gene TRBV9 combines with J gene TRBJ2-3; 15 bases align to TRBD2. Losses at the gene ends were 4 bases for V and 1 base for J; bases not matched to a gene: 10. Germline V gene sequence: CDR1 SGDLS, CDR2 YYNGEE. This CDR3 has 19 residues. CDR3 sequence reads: CASSPPGLAGGLGTDTQYF. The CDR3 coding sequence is TGTGCCAGCAGCCCCCCGGGACTAGCGGGGGGCCTCGGCACAGATACGCAGTATTTT.

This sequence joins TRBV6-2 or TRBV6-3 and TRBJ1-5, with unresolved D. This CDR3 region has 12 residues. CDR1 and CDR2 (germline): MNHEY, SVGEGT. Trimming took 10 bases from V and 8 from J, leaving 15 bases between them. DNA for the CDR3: TGTGCCACCACTTCTATGAGGAAGCCCCAGCATTTT. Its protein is CATTSMRKPQHF.

The CDR3 loop is CSASAVPGQYSLSGNTIYF. The CDR3 DNA reads TGCAGTGCTAGTGCAGTTCCGGGACAGTACAGCCTCTCTGGAAACACCATATATTTT. The V gene is TRBV20-1, the J gene TRBJ1-3; 7 positions agree with TRBD1. V was pared by 3 bases and J by 0 bases, with 17 bases of the junction left unmatched. This CDR3 comprises 19 residues. In germline, CDR1 is DFQATT, CDR2 SNEGSKA (reference sequence).

The CDR3 nucleotides read TGTGCCAGCAGCCTTAGACACAACTACGAGCAGTACGTC. Its protein is CASSLRHNYEQYV. The chain combines TRBV27 with TRBJ2-7; D gene uncertain. Trimming took off 6 bases at V and 3 bases at J, with 12 bases between the two ends. Germline CDR1 MNHEY, CDR2 SMNVEV (reference sequence). This CDR3 is built from 13 residues.

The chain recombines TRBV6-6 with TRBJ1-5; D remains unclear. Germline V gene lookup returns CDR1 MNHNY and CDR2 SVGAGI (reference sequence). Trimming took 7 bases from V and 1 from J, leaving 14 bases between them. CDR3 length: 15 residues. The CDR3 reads CASTGWYGSNQPQHF. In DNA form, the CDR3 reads TGTGCCAGCACGGGATGGTATGGGAGCAATCAGCCCCAGCATTTT.

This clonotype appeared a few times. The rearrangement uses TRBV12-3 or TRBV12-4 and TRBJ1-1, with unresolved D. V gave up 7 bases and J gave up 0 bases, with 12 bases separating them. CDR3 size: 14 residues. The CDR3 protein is CASTSAPLNTEAFF. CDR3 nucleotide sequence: TGTGCCAGCACCTCCGCCCCTTTGAACACTGAAGCTTTCTTT.

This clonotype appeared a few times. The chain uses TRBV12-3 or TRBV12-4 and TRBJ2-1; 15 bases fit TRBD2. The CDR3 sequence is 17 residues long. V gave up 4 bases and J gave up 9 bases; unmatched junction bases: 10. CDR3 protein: CASSSPGLAGGRGEQFF. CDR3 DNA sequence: TGTGCCAGCAGTTCCCCCGGACTAGCGGGGGGGAGGGGTGAGCAGTTCTTC.